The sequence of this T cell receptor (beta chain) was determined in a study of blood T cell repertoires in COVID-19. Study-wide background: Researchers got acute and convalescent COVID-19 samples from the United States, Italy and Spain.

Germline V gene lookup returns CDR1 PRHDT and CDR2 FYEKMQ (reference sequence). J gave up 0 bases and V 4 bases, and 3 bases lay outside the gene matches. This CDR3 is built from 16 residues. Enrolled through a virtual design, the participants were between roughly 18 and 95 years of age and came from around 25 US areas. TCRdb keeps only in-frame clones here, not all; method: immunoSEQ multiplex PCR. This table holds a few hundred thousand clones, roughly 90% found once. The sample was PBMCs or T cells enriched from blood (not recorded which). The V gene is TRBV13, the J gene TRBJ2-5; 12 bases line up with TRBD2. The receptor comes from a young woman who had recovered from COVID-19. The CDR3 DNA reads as TGTGCCAGCAGCTCTTGGACTAGCGGGGACCAAGAGACCCAGTACTTC. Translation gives CASSSWTSGDQETQYF.